This TCR beta chain was sequenced in a study of graft-versus-host responses after intestinal transplantation. The CDR3 contains 17 residues. Germline loops: CDR1 LNHDA, CDR2 SQIVND (reference sequence). The V and J ends lost 7 bases and 7 bases, in that order; junction bases with no gene match: 16. Assay used: immunoSEQ multiplex PCR; TCRdb lists only in-frame clones, some missing. The sample has 80,000 or so clones, around 92% seen once; the top ten hold roughly 0.64%. V and J are TRBV19 and TRBJ1-4; 9 bases agree with TRBD1. The specimen was PBMCs, collected 98 days after intestinal transplantation. The source is a human patient who received an intestinal transplant, so some T cells may come from the graft donor. The CDR3 spells CASTVGRGQGVTEKLFF. In DNA, the CDR3 is TGTGCCAGTACCGTCGGTCGGGGACAGGGAGTAACTGAAAAACTGTTTTTT.